The 22 T cell receptor beta chains reported below all come from one sample, sequenced in a study of blood T cell repertoires in COVID-19 (dated by TCRdb to 2018 to 2021). The library was built by means of the immunoSEQ multiplex PCR assay. Not all clones reach the TCRdb copy of this immuneACCESS table, which keeps in-frame sequences only. Checked studies attribute under half of the gap to unresolved V genes and leave the rest unexplained. Recorded for this sample are about 290,000 clones; around 89% of them occurred a single time. The ten largest make up about 4.6% of the sample. Material: peripheral blood. These receptors came from a man aged 40-49 years with acute or convalescent COVID-19.

This clone has only one observation. The rearrangement joins TRBV19 to TRBJ2-1; a possible D gene is TRBD2 (7 bases). Germline assignment: CDR1 LNHDA and CDR2 SQIVND (reference sequence). The CDR3 covers 15 residues. Trimming stripped 3 bases from V and 4 bases from J, with 13 bases between. The CDR3: CASSIKGGMYNEQFF. The CDR3 bases are TGTGCCAGTAGTATTAAGGGGGGGATGTACAATGAGCAGTTCTTC.

In this sample, this clone turned up once. The V call is TRBV2, the J call TRBJ2-7; D not certain. V was shortened by 6 bases and J by 2 bases, with 5 bases between the two germline ends. In germline, CDR1 is SNHLY, CDR2 FYNNEI. This CDR3 has 11 amino acids. CDR3 nucleotides: TGTGCCAGCAGCTATACCTACGAGCAGTACTTC. Translated, it gives CASSYTYEQYF.

The chain combines TRBV28 with TRBJ2-2, with 7 bases fitting TRBD1. CDR1 is MDHEN, CDR2 SYDVKM, per germline. CDR3 length: 15 amino acids. Unmatched junction bases numbered 11, after V lost 6 bases and J lost 7 bases. For the CDR3, the DNA is TGTGCCAGCAGGAACTCTGACAGGGAAGTCGGGGAGCTGTTTTTT. Translating gives CASRNSDREVGELFF.

The gene calls are TRBV6-1 and TRBJ1-1, with D possibly being TRBD1 (5 bases). The CDR3 runs to 13 residues. Trimming removed 1 base at V and 3 bases at J, with 6 bases between. CDR1 is MNHNS, CDR2 SASEGT, per germline. CDR3 region: CASSEGGDTEAFF. Written as DNA, the CDR3 is TGTGCCAGCAGTGAAGGGGGGGACACTGAAGCTTTCTTT.

This clone was observed a single time. CDR3 bases: TGCGCCAGCAGGGATCTGGCTTCGGGGGCCGGGGAGCTGTTTTTT. It translates to CASRDLASGAGELFF. The genes are TRBV5-1 and TRBJ2-2, with D perhaps matching TRBD2 (6 bases). Germline CDR1 SGHRS, CDR2 YFSETQ. V was cut by 5 bases and J by 6 bases, with 17 bases left in between. The CDR3 sequence is 15 residues long.

The sample holds one count of this clone. V usage is TRBV5-1 and J usage is TRBJ1-5, with D possibly being TRBD1 (6 bases). The CDR3 extends over 15 amino acids. CDR1 and CDR2 (germline): SGHRS, YFSETQ. V was shortened by 4 bases and J by 4 bases, with 15 bases between the two germline ends. The CDR3 sequence: CASSPGQYYNQPQHF. The DNA of the CDR3 is TGCGCCAGCAGCCCCGGACAGTACTATAATCAGCCCCAGCATTTT.

The V gene is TRBV10-3, the J gene TRBJ1-1; weak D call: TRBD1 (5 bases). In germline, CDR1 is ENHRY, CDR2 SYGVKD. V shed 4 bases and J shed 11 bases, with 14 bases lying between them. CDR3 length: 12 residues. The CDR3 is CAISVEEGPAFF. As DNA, the CDR3 is TGTGCCATCAGTGTGGAGGAGGGGCCCGCTTTCTTT.

This clone has a single count. The chain links TRBV10-3 to TRBJ2-7; TRBD1 is a possible D gene (6 bases). Germline-derived CDR1 and CDR2 are ENHRY and SYGVKD. Trimming removed 2 bases at V and 3 bases at J, with 11 bases between. There are 14 residues in the CDR3. Here the CDR3 DNA reads TGTGCCATCAGTGAGCTAGAGGGGGACTACGAGCAGTACTTC. As protein: CAISELEGDYEQYF.

This chain links TRBV6-2 or TRBV6-3 with TRBJ2-1; D perhaps matches TRBD2 (5 bases). The CDR3 is made up of 18 amino acids. V shed 6 bases and J shed 0 bases, with 21 bases lying between them. Germline V CDR1 and CDR2: MNHEY, SVGEGT. The CDR3 DNA follows: TGTGCCAGCAGCCCACTGAGGGAGTTTCCGAGCTCCTACAATGAGCAGTTCTTC. Amino acid sequence: CASSPLREFPSSYNEQFF.

Only a few counts were recorded for this clone. The chain uses TRBV9 and TRBJ1-1, with TRBD1 matching over 10 bases. The CDR3 has 16 amino acids. Germline lookup yields CDR1 SGDLS and CDR2 YYNGEE. J gave up 3 bases and V 0 bases, and 5 bases lay outside the gene matches. The CDR3 is CASSVGGGQGDTEAFF. CDR3 in DNA: TGTGCCAGCAGCGTAGGGGGCGGACAGGGGGACACTGAAGCTTTCTTT. The variable domain in full, with the rest retrieved from reference TRBV9 and TRBJ1-1, is DSGVTQTPKHLITATGQRVTLRCSPRSGDLSVYWYQQSLDQGLQFLIQYYNGEERAKGNILERFSAQQFPDLHSELNLSSLELGDSALYFCASSVGGGQGDTEAFFGQGTRLTVV.

The rearrangement links TRBV3-1 (or the pseudogene TRBV3-2) to TRBJ1-4; D is undetermined. Germline CDR1 and CDR2: LGHDT and YNNKEL (reference sequence). The CDR3 contains 14 residues. With 4 bases removed from V and 3 bases from J, the gap between germline ends came to 9 bases. As DNA, the CDR3 is TGTGCCAGCAGCCGTCGGTCTCCTAATGAAAAACTGTTTTTT. It is translated as CASSRRSPNEKLFF.

This chain joins TRBV13 and TRBJ1-1, with D possibly matching TRBD1 (5 bases). This CDR3 has 15 amino acids. Germline V CDR1 and CDR2: PRHDT, FYEKMQ (reference sequence). V lost 5 bases to trimming and J lost 0 bases, with 13 bases between them. The CDR3 spells CASSPPGLMNTEAFF. In nucleotides, the CDR3 is TGTGCCAGCAGCCCTCCGGGACTGATGAACACTGAAGCTTTCTTT.

V gene TRBV11-2 combines with J gene TRBJ2-7, with D unresolved. CDR3 size: 14 residues. V lost 0 bases and J 5 bases, leaving 11 bases between the germline ends. Germline V gene sequence: CDR1 SGHAT, CDR2 FQNNGV. CDR3 nucleotide sequence: TGTGCCAGCAGCTTAGATAGCAGCTTCCACGAGCAGTACTTC. Its protein is CASSLDSSFHEQYF.

The chain recombines TRBV14 with TRBJ1-6, with D unclear. This CDR3 spans 14 amino acids. Germline-derived CDR1 and CDR2 are SGHDN and FVKESK. Trimming took off 1 base at V and 9 bases at J, with 10 bases between the two ends. In DNA, the CDR3 is TGTGCCAGCAGCCAAGTCTCGCGGGTTTCACCCCTCCACTTT. As protein: CASSQVSRVSPLHF.

The rearrangement links TRBV4-1 to TRBJ2-3, with D possibly TRBD2 on 5 matching bases. Germline loops: CDR1 MGHRA, CDR2 YSYEKL. V lost 1 base and J lost 4, with 6 bases in between. CDR3 size: 13 residues. CDR3 DNA: TGCGCCAGCAGCCAAGTCGGGGCAGATACGCAGTATTTT. It specifies CASSQVGADTQYF.

The CDR3 coding sequence is TGCGCCAGCAGCCAGGGACCGGGACAGGGGGGTAGGAACACTGAAGCTTTCTTT. Protein: CASSQGPGQGGRNTEAFF. The rearrangement joins TRBV4-1 to TRBJ1-1, with TRBD1 identical over 11 bases. The ends lost 3 bases at V and 1 base at J; junction bases unmatched: 10. Germline assignment: CDR1 MGHRA and CDR2 YSYEKL. CDR3 length: 18 residues.

V and J are TRBV9 and TRBJ1-2; D is possibly TRBD1 (5 bases). The CDR3 extends over 17 amino acids. Trimming cost V 0 bases and J 1 base, with 16 bases left between them. Germline assignment: CDR1 SGDLS and CDR2 YYNGEE. For the CDR3, the DNA is TGTGCCAGCAGCGTAGCCGCGGGGCACCTTCTTAACTATGGCTACACCTTC. Its translation is CASSVAAGHLLNYGYTF.

The V call is TRBV6-2 or TRBV6-3, the J call TRBJ1-5; TRBD1 might be the D (6 bases). This CDR3 comprises 14 residues. V was cut by 2 bases and J by 7 bases, with 12 bases left in between. Germline V lookup: CDR1 MNHEY, CDR2 SVGEGT. This CDR3 is CASSYAGAGQPQHF. The CDR3 coding sequence is TGTGCCAGCAGTTACGCGGGGGCCGGACAGCCCCAGCATTTT.

The chain links TRBV7-3 to TRBJ1-1, with D perhaps TRBD1 (5 bases). The CDR3 contains 14 residues. CDR1 SGHTA and CDR2 FQGTGA come from the germline V gene. The germline V and J ends were trimmed by 1 base and 3 bases, with 9 bases remaining between them. This CDR3 reads CASSLRAGYTEAFF. The CDR3 nucleotides are TGTGCCAGCAGCTTAAGGGCAGGGTACACTGAAGCTTTCTTT.

The chain combines TRBV5-1 with TRBJ2-3, with D hard to call. Germline V lookup: CDR1 SGHRS, CDR2 YFSETQ. This CDR3 has 14 residues. The V end lost 1 base, the J end lost 6 bases, and 12 bases lay between the germline ends. DNA of the CDR3: TGCGCCAGCAGCTTGTATGGCGGCGGCGATACGCAGTATTTT. Its protein is CASSLYGGGDTQYF.

This clone occurred once. The chain has TRBV5-1 and TRBJ2-3, with 11 bases aligning to TRBD2. The length of the CDR3 is 15 residues. Germline assignment: CDR1 SGHRS and CDR2 YFSETQ. V was clipped by 4 bases and J by 3 bases; unmatched bases: 4. CDR3 residues: CASSRGLAETDTQYF. The CDR3 coding sequence is TGCGCCAGCAGCCGGGGACTAGCGGAGACAGATACGCAGTATTTT.

The CDR3, as DNA: TGCGCCAGCAGCCCGGGTAGCACCTACGAGCAGTACTTC. This encodes CASSPGSTYEQYF. The V call is TRBV5-1, the J call TRBJ2-7; D gene unclear. The CDR3 consists of 13 residues. The V gene's germline CDR1 is SGHRS and CDR2 YFSETQ. Between the trimmed V and J ends, which lost 4 bases and 2 bases, there was a span of 10 bases. Full variable domain (remainder filled in from reference TRBV5-1 and TRBJ2-7): KAGVTQTPRYLIKTRGQQVTLSCSPISGHRSVSWYQQTPGQGLQFLFEYFSETQRNKGNFPGRFSGRQFSNSRSEMNVSTLELGDSALYLCASSPGSTYEQYFGPGTRLTVT.